Listed here is a single T cell receptor (beta chain). This clonotype has a count of ten or more. The antigen it recognizes is unknown. Base qualities are not recorded, but no much larger clone differs from it by a single base. These data originate in a study of T cells in Graves' hyperthyroidism and ophthalmopathy (dated by TCRdb to between 2018 and 2021). Context from the whole study: Peripheral blood samples were taken at initial diagnosis, before any treatment was given. The paper describes TCR Vbeta CDR3 sequencing of 130 to 150 peripheral blood samples, made up of 43 ophthalmopathy patients, around 78 hyperthyroidism patients and 17 progressor patients. A discovery cohort of around 98 patients, 43 with Graves' ophthalmopathy and over 55 with stable Graves' hyperthyroidism, was used to find distinguishing TCR V-J signatures. Thyroid tissue and blood T-cell repertoires from roughly six Graves' hyperthyroidism patients were also compared in the study. After sampling, hyperthyroidism patients received methimazole starting at 30 mg daily, and ophthalmopathy patients received high-dose intravenous methylprednisolone. For training and testing, the roughly 100 patients in the discovery cohort were randomly divided in a 7:3 ratio. Whether ophthalmopathy could be predicted prospectively was tested in an independent validation cohort made up of about 20 hyperthyroidism patients plus 17 patients who later progressed to ophthalmopathy.

CDR1 and CDR2 are read off the germline V gene (reference sequence) as LGHDT and YNNKEL. The CDR3 measures 15 amino acids from cysteine to phenylalanine. Only CDR3 DNA is held: 45 bases, read in frame from base 1. For this chain, trimming is 1 base at the V end and 0 bases at the J end, and the number of junction bases without a gene match is 2. Overall study results and their limits: No statistical method was used to fix the sample size in advance, and group allocation was not hidden from the investigators. Most expanded thyroid clonotypes (frequency above 0.001) were also found in blood, which suggests that blood repertoires may mirror thyroid immune responses. A 13 V-J signature model separated ophthalmopathy from stable hyperthyroidism, with 87.88% sensitivity and about 81% specificity in cross-validation and 80%/75% in testing. In validation, the model predicted progression to ophthalmopathy a median of around six months before onset, with roughly 70% sensitivity and just under 75% specificity.

The TCR beta CDR3 regions were amplified from the RNA transcripts. For the first round of RT-PCR on the TCR CDR3, the HTBI primer set was used together with the Qiagen OneStep RT-PCR kit. Libraries were constructed in a second round of multiplex PCR, after which size selection and purification were performed. The libraries were sequenced on an Illumina HiSeq2000 using paired-end 100 bp reads. The study's own analysis went as follows. Raw data were processed with SOAPnuke, discarding reads with adapters, uncalled bases, mean Phred below 15, or no exact constant-primer or identifier match. High-quality paired reads were merged with COPE v1.2.5, and unique nucleotide sequences were defined as clonotypes. MiTCR v1.1 was used to align clonotypes to the IMGT TRBV, TRBD and TRBJ reference segments. The analysis was restricted to V-J combinations with a frequency above 0.0001, which together covered 99% to 99.2% of the repertoires. A TCS score was defined as the ratio of F50 (clonal expansion) to E x V (chaos), with BLOSUM62-based TCRdist applied between CDR3 peptides within each V-J. Welch's t-statistics and random forest reduced fewer than 550 V-J features to under 15, which were used in a naive Bayes classifier (R e1071). TCRdb reran the public reads through fastp at Q25 and MiXCR, keeping productive beta chains. Rows are unified per CDR3 protein, each entry keeping the most common DNA and genes. TCRdb, not the original authors, processed these V and J calls. For this sample the table gives a few hundred thousand distinct CDR3 sequences, of which about 15% were detected only once. The ten largest make up about 7% of the sample.

A patient counted as having stable Graves' hyperthyroidism if no progression to ophthalmopathy occurred over 18 months of follow-up. The hyperthyroidism patients were between 18 and 65 years old and newly diagnosed, with a disease duration of less than 2 months. Any patient with an uncontrolled infection, another autoimmune disease, pregnancy or lactation was excluded. Diagnoses were established on the basis of clinical symptoms, serum thyroxine and TRAb, thyroid ultrasound, and orbital computed tomography. Ficoll-Paque density gradient centrifugation was used to isolate PBMCs from around 9.1 ml of fresh peripheral blood. Trizol reagent was used to extract total RNA, and RNA quality was then checked on an Agilent 2100 Bioanalyzer.

The sequenced material came from blood. This chain joins TRBV3-1 to TRBJ2-7; 8 junctional bases match TRBD2. This TCR derives from a woman in her twenties or thirties with Graves' hyperthyroidism. The DNA sequence is as follows: TGTGCCAGCAGCCAAGCGGGAGGGAGCTCCTACGAGCAGTACTTC. Translated, it gives CASSQAGGSSYEQYF.